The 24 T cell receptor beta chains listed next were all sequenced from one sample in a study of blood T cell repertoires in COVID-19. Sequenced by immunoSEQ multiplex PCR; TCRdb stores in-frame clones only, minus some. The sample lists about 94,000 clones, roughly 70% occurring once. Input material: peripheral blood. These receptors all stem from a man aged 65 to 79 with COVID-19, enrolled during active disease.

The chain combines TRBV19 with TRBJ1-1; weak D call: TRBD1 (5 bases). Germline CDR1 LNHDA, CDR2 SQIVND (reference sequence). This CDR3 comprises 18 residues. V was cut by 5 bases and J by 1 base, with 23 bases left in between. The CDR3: CASSPRRGSGSPNTEAFF. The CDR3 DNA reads TGTGCCAGTAGTCCGCGGCGGGGCTCGGGGAGCCCGAACACTGAAGCTTTCTTT.

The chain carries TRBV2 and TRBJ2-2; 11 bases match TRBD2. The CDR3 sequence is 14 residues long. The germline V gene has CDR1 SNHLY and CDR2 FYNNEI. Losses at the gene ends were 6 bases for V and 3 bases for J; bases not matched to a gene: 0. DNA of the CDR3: TGTGCCAGCAGGGGACTAGCGGACACCGGGGAGCTGTTTTTT. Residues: CASRGLADTGELFF.

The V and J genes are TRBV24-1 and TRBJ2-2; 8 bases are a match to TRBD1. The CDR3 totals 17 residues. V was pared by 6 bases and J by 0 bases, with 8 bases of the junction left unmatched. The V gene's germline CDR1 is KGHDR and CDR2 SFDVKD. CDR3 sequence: CATSPRTGQTNTGELFF. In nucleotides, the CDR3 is TGTGCCACCAGTCCCCGGACAGGGCAAACGAACACCGGGGAGCTGTTTTTT.

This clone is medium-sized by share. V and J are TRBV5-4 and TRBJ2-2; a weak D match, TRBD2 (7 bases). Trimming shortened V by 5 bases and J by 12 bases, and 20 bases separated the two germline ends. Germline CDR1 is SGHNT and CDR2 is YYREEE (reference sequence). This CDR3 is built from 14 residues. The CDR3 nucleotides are TGTGCCAGCAGTGTGGGAGGGGGAGTAGGGAAGCTGTTTTTT. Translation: CASSVGGGVGKLFF.

The CDR3 nucleotides read TGTGCCAGCAGTTTACCAGGGAGGAGCAATCAGCCCCAGCATTTT. It encodes CASSLPGRSNQPQHF. V gene TRBV28 combines with J gene TRBJ1-5; D possibly corresponds to TRBD1 (5 bases). V shed 2 bases and J shed 1 base, with 9 bases lying between them. CDR1 and CDR2 (germline): MDHEN, SYDVKM. The CDR3 is 15 amino acids.

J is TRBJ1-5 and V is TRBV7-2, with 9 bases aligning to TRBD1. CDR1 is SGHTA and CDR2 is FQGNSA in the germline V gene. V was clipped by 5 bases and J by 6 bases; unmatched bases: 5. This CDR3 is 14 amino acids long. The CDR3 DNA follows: TGTGCCAGCAGCCCACAGGGGGCGCTTCAGCCCCAGCATTTT. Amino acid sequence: CASSPQGALQPQHF.

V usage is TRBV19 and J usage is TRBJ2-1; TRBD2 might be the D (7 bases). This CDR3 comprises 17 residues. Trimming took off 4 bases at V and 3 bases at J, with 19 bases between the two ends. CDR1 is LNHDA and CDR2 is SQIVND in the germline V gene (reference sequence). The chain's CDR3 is CASSTRPGGSVYNEQFF. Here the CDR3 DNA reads TGTGCCAGTAGTACCCGGCCGGGGGGCTCTGTCTACAATGAGCAGTTCTTC.

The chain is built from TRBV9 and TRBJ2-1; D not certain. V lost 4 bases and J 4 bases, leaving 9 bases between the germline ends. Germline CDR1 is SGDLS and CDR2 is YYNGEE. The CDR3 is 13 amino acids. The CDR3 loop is CASSLRAYNEQFF. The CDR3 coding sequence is TGTGCCAGCAGCCTTCGAGCGTACAATGAGCAGTTCTTC.

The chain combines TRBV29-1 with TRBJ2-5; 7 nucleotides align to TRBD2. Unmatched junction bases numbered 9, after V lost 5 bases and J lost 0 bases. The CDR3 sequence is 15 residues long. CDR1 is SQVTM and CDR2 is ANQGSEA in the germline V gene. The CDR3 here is CSVIWLAENQETQYF. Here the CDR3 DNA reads TGCAGCGTTATATGGCTAGCGGAGAACCAAGAGACCCAGTACTTC.

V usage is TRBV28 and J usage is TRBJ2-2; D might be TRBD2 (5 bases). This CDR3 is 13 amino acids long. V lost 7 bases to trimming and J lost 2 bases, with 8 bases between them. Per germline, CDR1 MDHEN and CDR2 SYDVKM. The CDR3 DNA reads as TGTGCCAGCAAGGGAGCCAACACCGGGGAGCTGTTTTTT. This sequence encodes CASKGANTGELFF.

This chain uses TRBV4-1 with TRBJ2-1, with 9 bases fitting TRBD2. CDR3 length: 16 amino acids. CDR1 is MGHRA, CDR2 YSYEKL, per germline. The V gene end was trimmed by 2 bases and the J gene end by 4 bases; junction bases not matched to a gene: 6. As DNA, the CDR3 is TGCGCCAGCAGCCAACAATTGACTAGCGGATACAATGAGCAGTTCTTC. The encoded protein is CASSQQLTSGYNEQFF.

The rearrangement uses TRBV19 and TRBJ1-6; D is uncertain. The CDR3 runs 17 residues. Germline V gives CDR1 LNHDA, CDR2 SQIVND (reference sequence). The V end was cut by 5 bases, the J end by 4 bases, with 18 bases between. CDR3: CASSVFETSGYNSPLHF. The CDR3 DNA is TGTGCCAGTAGTGTTTTCGAGACTTCGGGGTATAATTCACCCCTCCACTTT. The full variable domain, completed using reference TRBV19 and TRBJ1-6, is DGGITQSPKYLFRKEGQNVTLSCEQNLNHDAMYWYRQDPGQGLRLIYYSQIVNDFQKGDIAEGYSVSREKKESFPLTVTSAQKNPTAFYLCASSVFETSGYNSPLHFGNGTRLTVT.

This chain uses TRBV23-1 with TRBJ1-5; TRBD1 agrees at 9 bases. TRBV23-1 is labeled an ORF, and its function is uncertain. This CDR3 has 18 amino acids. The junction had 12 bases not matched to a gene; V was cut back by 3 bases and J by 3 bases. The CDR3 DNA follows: TGCGCCAGCAGTCATTTCTTATCCCGGGACAGGGTCAATCAGCCCCAGCATTTT. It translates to CASSHFLSRDRVNQPQHF.

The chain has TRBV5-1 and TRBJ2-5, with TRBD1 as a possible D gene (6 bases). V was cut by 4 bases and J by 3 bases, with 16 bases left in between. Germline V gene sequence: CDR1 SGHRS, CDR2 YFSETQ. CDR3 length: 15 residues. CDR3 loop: CASSRTRGVEETQYF. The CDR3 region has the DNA TGCGCCAGCAGCCGAACCAGGGGTGTCGAAGAGACCCAGTACTTC.

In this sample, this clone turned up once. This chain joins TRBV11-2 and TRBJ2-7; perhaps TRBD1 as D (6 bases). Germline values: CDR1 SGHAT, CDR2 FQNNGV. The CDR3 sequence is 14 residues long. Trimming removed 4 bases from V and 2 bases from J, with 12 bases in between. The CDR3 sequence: CASSSPDSPYEQYF. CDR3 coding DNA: TGTGCCAGCAGCTCCCCGGACAGCCCCTACGAGCAGTACTTC.

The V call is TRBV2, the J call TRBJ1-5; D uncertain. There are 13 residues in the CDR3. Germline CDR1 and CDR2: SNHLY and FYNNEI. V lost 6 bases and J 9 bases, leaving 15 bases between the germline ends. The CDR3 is CASRRRVVGPQHF. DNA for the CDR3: TGTGCCAGCAGACGGCGGGTCGTCGGGCCCCAGCATTTT.

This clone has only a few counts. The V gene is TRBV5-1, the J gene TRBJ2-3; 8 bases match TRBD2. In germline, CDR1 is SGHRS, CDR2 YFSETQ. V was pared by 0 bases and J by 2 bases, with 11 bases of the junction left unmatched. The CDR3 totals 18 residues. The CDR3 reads CASSLGSGSELYTDTQYF. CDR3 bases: TGCGCCAGCAGCTTGGGAAGCGGGAGTGAGCTTTACACAGATACGCAGTATTTT. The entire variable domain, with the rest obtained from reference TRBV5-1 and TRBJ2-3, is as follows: KAGVTQTPRYLIKTRGQQVTLSCSPISGHRSVSWYQQTPGQGLQFLFEYFSETQRNKGNFPGRFSGRQFSNSRSEMNVSTLELGDSALYLCASSLGSGSELYTDTQYFGPGTRLTVL.

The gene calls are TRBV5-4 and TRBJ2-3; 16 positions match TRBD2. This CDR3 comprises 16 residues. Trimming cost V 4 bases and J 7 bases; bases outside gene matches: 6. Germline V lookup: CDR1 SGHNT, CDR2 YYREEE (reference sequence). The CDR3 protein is CASSTGLAGGRNTQYF. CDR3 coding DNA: TGTGCCAGCAGCACGGGACTAGCGGGAGGGCGCAATACGCAGTATTTT.

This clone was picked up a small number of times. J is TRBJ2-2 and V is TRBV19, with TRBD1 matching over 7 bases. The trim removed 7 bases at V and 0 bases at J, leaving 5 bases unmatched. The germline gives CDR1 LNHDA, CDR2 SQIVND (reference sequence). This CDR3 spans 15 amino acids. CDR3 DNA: TGTGCCAGTAACAACAGGGGTCCGAACACCGGGGAGCTGTTTTTT. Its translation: CASNNRGPNTGELFF.

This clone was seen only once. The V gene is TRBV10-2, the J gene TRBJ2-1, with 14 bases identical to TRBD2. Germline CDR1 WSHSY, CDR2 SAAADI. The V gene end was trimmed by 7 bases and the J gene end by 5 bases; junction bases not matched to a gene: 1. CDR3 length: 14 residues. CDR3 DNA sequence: TGCGCCAGCAAGGGACTAGCGGGAGACAATGAGCAGTTCTTC. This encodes CASKGLAGDNEQFF.

In DNA, the CDR3 is TGCAGCGTCGCCGGGACAGGGACCAAAGAGACCCAGTACTTC. This gives the protein CSVAGTGTKETQYF. The chain carries TRBV29-1 and TRBJ2-5; 9 bases map to TRBD1. CDR3 length equals 14 residues. Trimming took 6 bases from V and 3 from J; bases not matched to a gene: 8. Germline CDR1 SQVTM, CDR2 ANQGSEA.

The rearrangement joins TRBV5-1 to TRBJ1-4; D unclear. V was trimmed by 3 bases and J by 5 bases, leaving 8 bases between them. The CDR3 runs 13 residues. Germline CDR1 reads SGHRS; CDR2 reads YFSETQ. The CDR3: CASSSTSNEKLFF. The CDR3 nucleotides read TGCGCCAGCAGCTCGACATCAAATGAAAAACTGTTTTTT.

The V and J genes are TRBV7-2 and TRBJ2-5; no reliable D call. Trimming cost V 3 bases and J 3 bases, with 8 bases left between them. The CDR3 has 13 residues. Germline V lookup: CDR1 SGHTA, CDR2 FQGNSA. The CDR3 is CASSLAREETQYF. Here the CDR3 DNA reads TGTGCCAGCAGCTTGGCCCGGGAAGAGACCCAGTACTTC.

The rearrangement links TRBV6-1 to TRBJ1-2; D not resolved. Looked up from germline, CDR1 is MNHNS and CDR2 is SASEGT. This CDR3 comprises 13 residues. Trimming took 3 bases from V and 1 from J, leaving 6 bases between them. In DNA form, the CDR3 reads TGTGCCAGCAGTGACGGACTTAACTATGGCTACACCTTC. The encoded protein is CASSDGLNYGYTF.